Below, 20 T cell receptor beta chains from the same sample are listed, as sequenced in a study of shared clonotypes between healthy human individuals. Profiled with immunoSEQ multiplex PCR; TCRdb holds only in-frame clones, not every one. The sample lists some 1.5 million clones, around 97% seen once, with 1% to 1.5% in the top ten. Sequencing was done on a sample of naive CD4+ T cells sorted from blood. As to subset: CD45RA+ positively selected. These receptor sequences come from a man aged 25 to 40 in good health.

In its sample, this clone was seen once. This chain uses TRBV29-1 with TRBJ2-5; TRBD2 is a possible D gene (5 bases). The CDR3 runs 12 residues. V was trimmed by 8 bases and J by 4 bases, leaving 14 bases between them. The V gene's germline CDR1 is SQVTM and CDR2 ANQGSEA. The CDR3 coding sequence is TGCAGCTCCCGGGCGGGTTTAGAGACCCAGTACTTC. Encoded protein: CSSRAGLETQYF.

Comment on this clone: Other DNA sequences from this sample encode an identical CDR3 as well. The J gene is TRBJ2-3, the V gene TRBV5-1; D gene uncertain. V dropped 0 bases and J dropped 0 bases, with 5 bases sitting between them. Germline values: CDR1 SGHRS, CDR2 YFSETQ. CDR3 size: 14 residues. The CDR3 reads CASSLDSSTDTQYF. CDR3 DNA sequence: TGCGCCAGCAGCTTGGACTCAAGCACAGATACGCAGTATTTT.

V is TRBV18 and J is TRBJ2-7; unclear D gene. Trimming removed 3 bases from V and 1 base from J, with 19 bases in between. The CDR3 runs 17 residues. Germline values: CDR1 KGHSH, CDR2 LQKENI. The DNA of the CDR3 is TGTGCCAGCTCACCGCTCGCAGGTCCGACACCTTCCTACGAGCAGTACTTC. Protein product: CASSPLAGPTPSYEQYF.

The gene calls are TRBV19 and TRBJ1-5; 10 nucleotides match TRBD1. The CDR3 covers 16 residues. Germline-derived CDR1 and CDR2 are LNHDA and SQIVND (reference sequence). Trimming removed 6 bases from V and 5 bases from J; junction bases left unmatched: 10. CDR3 region: CASSDRDRGRDQPQHF. The CDR3 DNA reads as TGTGCCAGTAGCGACCGGGACAGGGGTCGGGATCAGCCCCAGCATTTT.

The chain joins TRBV28 to TRBJ2-2; D might be TRBD1 or TRBD2, each matching 5 bases. The CDR3 runs 15 residues. CDR1 and CDR2 from the germline V gene are MDHEN and SYDVKM. Trimming left V 4 bases short and J 0 bases short, with 9 bases between. CDR3 in amino acids: CASSWDPSNTGELFF. The CDR3 DNA reads as TGTGCCAGCAGTTGGGACCCGTCGAACACCGGGGAGCTGTTTTTT.

The chain combines TRBV6-1 with TRBJ2-5; the D is unclear. Germline CDR1 reads MNHNS; CDR2 reads SASEGT. V dropped 8 bases and J dropped 2 bases, with 15 bases sitting between them. The CDR3 length is 14 residues. CDR3 loop: CASFLDAEQETQYF. The CDR3 nucleotides are TGTGCCAGCTTCCTAGACGCCGAACAAGAGACCCAGTACTTC.

The chain couples TRBV28 to TRBJ2-7; 9 bases match TRBD2. The germline V gene encodes CDR1 MDHEN and CDR2 SYDVKM. This CDR3 region has 15 residues. V lost 6 bases and J lost 3; bases outside the gene matches: 9. This chain's CDR3 is CASSAGTSTYYEQYF. In DNA, the CDR3 is TGTGCCAGCAGCGCCGGGACTAGCACCTACTACGAGCAGTACTTC. Filled out from reference TRBV28 and TRBJ2-7, the complete variable domain reads DVKVTQSSRYLVKRTGEKVFLECVQDMDHENMFWYRQDPGLGLRLIYFSYDVKMKEKGDIPEGYSVSREKKERFSLILESASTNQTSMYLCASSAGTSTYYEQYFGPGTRLTVT.

Turning to this clone: The same CDR3 is also encoded by other DNA sequences in this sample. The chain links TRBV6-5 to TRBJ2-1; 9 nucleotides align to TRBD1. V gave up 2 bases and J gave up 4 bases; unmatched junction bases: 0. The CDR3 has 14 amino acids. Germline CDR1 and CDR2: MNHEY and SVGAGI. The CDR3 here is CASSYGTGYNEQFF. DNA of the CDR3: TGTGCCAGCAGTTACGGGACAGGGTACAATGAGCAGTTCTTC.

The sample holds one count of this clone. V is TRBV4-1 and J is TRBJ2-5, with D perhaps TRBD2 (5 bases). The germline CDR1 and CDR2 sequences are MGHRA and YSYEKL. The CDR3 is made up of 12 amino acids. Between the trimmed V and J ends, which lost 4 bases and 9 bases, there was a span of 12 bases. The CDR3 DNA follows: TGCGCCAGCAGCCCTCCCCTCGGGGCCCAGTACTTC. As protein: CASSPPLGAQYF.

The V gene is TRBV27, the J gene TRBJ1-5; no definite D call. Germline V lookup: CDR1 MNHEY, CDR2 SMNVEV (reference sequence). The V gene lost 5 bases and the J gene lost 3 bases, with 11 bases spanning the gap. The CDR3 is 14 residues long. The CDR3 protein is CASSARNLNQPQHF. In DNA, the CDR3 is TGTGCCAGCAGTGCTCGGAATCTCAATCAGCCCCAGCATTTT.

A note on this clone: One end of the junction fails to match germline, which may point to a read error. Here the CDR3 DNA reads TGCGCCAGCAGCTTGGTTAGCCAGGGGGCCGAAGATTTT. The encoded protein is CASSLVSQGAEDF. The chain uses TRBV5-1 and TRBJ1-3, with 8 bases fitting TRBD1. Germline lookup yields CDR1 SGHRS and CDR2 YFSETQ. The CDR3 has 13 residues. The variable domain in full, completed from reference TRBV5-1 and TRBJ1-3, reads KAGVTQTPRYLIKTRGQQVTLSCSPISGHRSVSWYQQTPGQGLQFLFEYFSETQRNKGNFPGRFSGRQFSNSRSEMNVSTLELGDSALYLCASSLVSQGAEDFGEGSWLTVV.

The rearrangement links TRBV7-3 to TRBJ2-2; 9 bases fit TRBD2. This CDR3 has 15 amino acids. Germline lookup yields CDR1 SGHTA and CDR2 FQGTGA. V shed 11 bases and J 4 bases; nucleotides not matched to a gene: 11. The CDR3 reads CAGTASGDSTGELFF. For the CDR3, the DNA is TGTGCCGGAACTGCTAGCGGGGACAGCACCGGGGAGCTGTTTTTT.

This chain links TRBV5-6 with TRBJ2-2, with D possibly being TRBD1 (6 bases). Per the germline V gene, CDR1 is SGHDT and CDR2 is YYEEEE. Trimming took off 4 bases at V and 0 bases at J, with 7 bases between the two ends. There are 14 residues in the CDR3. This chain's CDR3 is CASSQGPNTGELFF. The DNA for the CDR3 is TGTGCCAGCAGCCAGGGGCCGAACACCGGGGAGCTGTTTTTT.

V usage is TRBV27 and J usage is TRBJ2-5, with 9 bases lining up with TRBD1. CDR1 MNHEY and CDR2 SMNVEV come from the germline V gene (reference sequence). The CDR3 extends over 15 amino acids. The V and J ends lost 6 bases and 0 bases, in that order; junction bases with no gene match: 5. The CDR3 coding sequence is TGTGCCAGCAGCGGGACAGGGAGATACCAAGAGACCCAGTACTTC. It encodes CASSGTGRYQETQYF.

The chain has TRBV5-8 and TRBJ2-3; 8 bases match TRBD2. The CDR3 totals 15 residues. The germline CDR1 and CDR2 sequences are SGHTS and YDEGEE. Trimming at V came to 0 bases and at J to 6 bases, leaving 6 bases not matched to a gene. The CDR3 spells CASSLGLAKPDTQYF. The CDR3 DNA follows: TGTGCCAGCAGCTTGGGACTAGCGAAACCCGATACGCAGTATTTT. Full variable domain (missing parts from reference TRBV5-8 and TRBJ2-3): EAGVTQSPTHLIKTRGQQATLRCSPISGHTSVYWYQQALGLGLQFLLWYDEGEERNRGNFPPRFSGRQFPNYSSELNVNALELEDSALYLCASSLGLAKPDTQYFGPGTRLTVL.

The chain employs TRBV5-1 and TRBJ1-1; D possibly corresponds to TRBD1 (6 bases). The CDR3 totals 14 residues. Germline-derived CDR1 and CDR2 are SGHRS and YFSETQ. The V end lost 3 bases, the J end lost 1 base, and 10 bases lay between the germline ends. The CDR3 coding sequence is TGCGCCAGCAGCTCGTCGACAGGGAACACTGAAGCTTTCTTT. It encodes CASSSSTGNTEAFF.

J is TRBJ2-2 and V is TRBV10-2; TRBD2 aligns across 10 bases. CDR3 length: 15 amino acids. Germline V lookup: CDR1 WSHSY, CDR2 SAAADI. After removal of 4 bases from V and 4 bases from J, the junction contained 3 bases not matched to a gene. The CDR3 nucleotides are TGCGCCAGCAGTGTTACTAGCGGGACCACCGGGGAGCTGTTTTTT. Its translation is CASSVTSGTTGELFF.

J is TRBJ2-7 and V is TRBV28; TRBD2 matches 9 bases. Looked up from germline, CDR1 is MDHEN and CDR2 is SYDVKM. Trimming at V came to 6 bases and at J to 0 bases, leaving 9 bases not matched to a gene. CDR3 length equals 16 residues. Here the CDR3 reads CASSGPSGVSSYEQYF. CDR3 nucleotides: TGTGCCAGCAGCGGACCTAGCGGGGTAAGCTCCTACGAGCAGTACTTC.

The chain joins TRBV4-3 to TRBJ2-7, with TRBD1 matching 9 bases. Per germline, CDR1 LGHNA and CDR2 YSLEER. The V gene end was trimmed by 0 bases and the J gene end by 6 bases; junction bases not matched to a gene: 9. CDR3 length: 16 amino acids. CDR3 DNA sequence: TGCGCCAGCAGCCAAGATAAGGGACAGGGCTTACCCGAGCAGTACTTC. This codes for CASSQDKGQGLPEQYF.

V gene TRBV7-2 combines with J gene TRBJ1-2, with D possibly matching TRBD1 (5 bases). V was trimmed by 1 base and J by 4 bases, leaving 16 bases between them. The germline gives CDR1 SGHTA, CDR2 FQGNSA. This CDR3 is built from 16 residues. The CDR3 DNA follows: TGTGCCAGCAGCTTAGATAGTGCAGGGCAGTCCTATGGCTACACCTTC. Translation: CASSLDSAGQSYGYTF.